This TCR beta chain was sequenced for a study of radiotherapy plus CTLA-4 blockade in lung cancer. TCRdb keeps only in-frame clones here, not all; method: immunoSEQ multiplex PCR. In the table there are over 60,000 clones, around 87% of which are singletons. The CDR3 totals 15 residues. V was clipped by 1 base and J by 1 base, with 10 bases between them. Germline-derived CDR1 and CDR2 are SEHNR and FQNEAQ (reference sequence). This sequence was found in a human donor with non-small cell lung cancer that progressed on radiotherapy plus ipilimumab. V gene TRBV7-9 combines with J gene TRBJ1-1; possibly TRBD1 for D (5 bases). This specimen was peripheral blood, taken from a patient treated with radiotherapy plus ipilimumab. CDR3 protein: CASSLGGVSNTEAFF. CDR3 DNA: TGTGCCAGCAGCTTAGGAGGGGTATCGAACACTGAAGCTTTCTTT.